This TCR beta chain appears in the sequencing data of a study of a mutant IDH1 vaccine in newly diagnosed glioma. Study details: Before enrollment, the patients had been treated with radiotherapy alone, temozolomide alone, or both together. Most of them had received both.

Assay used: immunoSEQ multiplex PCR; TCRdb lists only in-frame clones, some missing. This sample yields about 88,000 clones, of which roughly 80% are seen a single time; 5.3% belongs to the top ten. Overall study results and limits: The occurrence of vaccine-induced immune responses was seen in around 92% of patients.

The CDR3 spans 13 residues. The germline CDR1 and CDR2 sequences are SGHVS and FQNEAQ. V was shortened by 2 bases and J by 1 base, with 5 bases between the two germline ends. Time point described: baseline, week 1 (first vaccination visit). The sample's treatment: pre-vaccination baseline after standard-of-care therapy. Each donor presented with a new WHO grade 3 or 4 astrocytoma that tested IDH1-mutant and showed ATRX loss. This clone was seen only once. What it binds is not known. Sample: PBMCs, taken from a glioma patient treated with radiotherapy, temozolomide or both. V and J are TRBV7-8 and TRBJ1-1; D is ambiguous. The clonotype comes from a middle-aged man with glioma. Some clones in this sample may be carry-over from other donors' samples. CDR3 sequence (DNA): TGTGCCAGCAGCTTACGGGGGAACACTGAAGCTTTCTTT. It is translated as CASSLRGNTEAFF.